The clone carrying this T cell receptor beta chain was seen only once. What it binds is unknown. An end of the junction does not agree with germline; a read error may underlie this. This sample is part of a study of T cell repertoires in cytomegalovirus infection. Findings of the study overall: Summed public TCR beta family frequency identified CMV carriers bearing the relevant HLA.

TCRdb re-analysed the reads in MiXCR, keeping a single row per CDR3 protein. The data show some 700,000 distinct CDR3 sequences, under 40% seen once. The germline gives CDR1 SGHVS, CDR2 FNYEAQ. This CDR3 spans 17 amino acids. This TCR was recovered from a human donor in good health (CMV status not recorded). Some clones in this sample may be carry-over from other donors' samples. The sequencing input was PBMCs. The J gene is TRBJ2-1, the V gene TRBV7-6; 7 nucleotides align to TRBD2. The CDR3 protein is CASSSSDELANYNEQCF. The CDR3, as DNA: TGTGCCAGCAGCTCCAGCGATGAACTAGCGAACTACAATGAGCAGTGCTTC.